The 20 T cell receptor beta chains presented below share a single source sample, sequenced in a study of OX40 agonist ivuxolimab in advanced cancers. TCRdb's table, derived via immunoSEQ multiplex PCR, lists solely in-frame clones and lacks some. The sample records 77,000 or so clones, roughly 88% being singletons. Here the sequenced sample was CD4+ or CD8+ T cells sorted from blood, taken in a trial of the OX40 agonist ivuxolimab. These receptors were taken from an adult with an advanced solid tumor such as melanoma, head and neck, liver or kidney cancer.

The gene calls are TRBV2 and TRBJ2-3; no reliable D call. Deletions cut 1 base from V and 1 base from J, with 6 bases between. Germline V gene lookup returns CDR1 SNHLY and CDR2 FYNNEI. CDR3 size: 14 residues. The CDR3 loop is CASSEVVRTDTQYF. CDR3 nucleotide sequence: TGTGCCAGCAGTGAAGTAGTCCGCACAGATACGCAGTATTTT.

This sequence joins TRBV29-1 and TRBJ2-5; possibly TRBD1 for D (6 bases). V lost 5 bases and J lost 5, with 15 bases in between. CDR1 and CDR2 from the germline V gene are SQVTM and ANQGSEA. The CDR3 consists of 13 residues. The CDR3 loop is CSVRVTGQETQYF. The CDR3 region has the DNA TGCAGCGTTAGAGTCACAGGGCAGGAGACCCAGTACTTC.

The chain has TRBV7-2 and TRBJ1-3; TRBD1 matches at 8 bases. This CDR3 spans 14 amino acids. Losses at the gene ends were 5 bases for V and 4 bases for J; bases not matched to a gene: 4. Germline lookup yields CDR1 SGHTA and CDR2 FQGNSA. CDR3 DNA sequence: TGTGCCAGCAGCCCGACAGGGGTCGGAAACACCATATATTTT. Translating it yields CASSPTGVGNTIYF.

This chain links TRBV2 with TRBJ2-7, with 13 nucleotides matching TRBD2. With V trimmed by 10 bases and J by 3 bases, 12 bases remained unmatched. The germline gives CDR1 SNHLY, CDR2 FYNNEI. The CDR3 extends over 16 amino acids. The CDR3, as DNA: TGTGCCACCCGAACGGGGGGGACTAGCGGGGACTACGAGCAGTACTTC. It is translated as CATRTGGTSGDYEQYF.

The chain couples TRBV5-4 to TRBJ2-7, with D maybe TRBD1 (5 bases). Germline V lookup: CDR1 SGHNT, CDR2 YYREEE (reference sequence). The CDR3 sequence is 14 residues long. V was clipped by 4 bases and J by 2 bases, with 13 bases between them. CDR3 sequence (DNA): TGTGCCAGCAGCCCCCAGGGCTCCCCCTACGAGCAGTACTTC. This sequence encodes CASSPQGSPYEQYF.

The gene calls are TRBV7-9 and TRBJ2-3, with 11 bases fitting TRBD2. From germline, CDR1 is SEHNR and CDR2 FQNEAQ (reference sequence). The CDR3 has 15 residues. The junction had 6 bases not matched to a gene; V was cut back by 5 bases and J by 5 bases. This CDR3 is CASSKIAGGEDTQYF. The CDR3 DNA is TGTGCCAGCAGCAAAATAGCGGGGGGGGAAGATACGCAGTATTTT.

The gene calls are TRBV6-5 and TRBJ1-1, with D uncertain. The CDR3 covers 13 residues. V lost 6 bases and J lost 5, with 13 bases in between. In germline, CDR1 is MNHEY, CDR2 SVGAGI. As DNA, the CDR3 is TGTGCCAGCAGCAGCTTTAGTCGGACTGAAGCTTTCTTT. Its translation: CASSSFSRTEAFF.

This chain links TRBV5-1 with TRBJ2-7; D remains unclear. The CDR3 consists of 13 residues. From germline, CDR1 is SGHRS and CDR2 YFSETQ. V lost 4 bases, J lost 4 bases, and 12 bases lay in between. CDR3 region: CASSRRSVYEQYF. The CDR3 DNA sequence: TGCGCCAGCAGCCGTCGCAGTGTTTACGAGCAGTACTTC.

This sequence joins TRBV7-2 and TRBJ2-7, with 7 bases matching TRBD1. The CDR3 runs to 14 residues. CDR1 and CDR2 (germline): SGHTA, FQGNSA. After removal of 5 bases from V and 2 bases from J, the junction contained 6 bases not matched to a gene. In DNA, the CDR3 is TGTGCCAGCAGCCGCTGGACAGGTCCCTACGAGCAGTACTTC. It yields the protein CASSRWTGPYEQYF.

The rearrangement joins TRBV5-1 to TRBJ2-3; a weak D match, TRBD2 (6 bases). Trimming shortened V by 0 bases and J by 0 bases, and 8 bases separated the two germline ends. Germline lookup yields CDR1 SGHRS and CDR2 YFSETQ. The CDR3 sequence is 15 residues long. CDR3 nucleotide sequence: TGCGCCAGCAGCTTGGAGAGCGGGAGCACAGATACGCAGTATTTT. It encodes CASSLESGSTDTQYF. The full variable domain, rest sourced from reference TRBV5-1 and TRBJ2-3, is KAGVTQTPRYLIKTRGQQVTLSCSPISGHRSVSWYQQTPGQGLQFLFEYFSETQRNKGNFPGRFSGRQFSNSRSEMNVSTLELGDSALYLCASSLESGSTDTQYFGPGTRLTVL.

The chain recombines TRBV7-9 with TRBJ2-3, with D possibly being TRBD1 (6 bases). The V end lost 3 bases, the J end lost 1 base, and 20 bases lay between the germline ends. The CDR3 length is 18 residues. The germline V gene encodes CDR1 SEHNR and CDR2 FQNEAQ (reference sequence). The DNA for the CDR3 is TGTGCCAGCAGCTTCCCCCCCGGGCAGGGGTTTCGCACAGATACGCAGTATTTT. It translates to CASSFPPGQGFRTDTQYF.

CDR3 in DNA: TGTGCCAGCAGTTACTGGCGGGGGGAGTACTACGAGCAGTACTTC. This codes for CASSYWRGEYYEQYF. The rearrangement joins TRBV6-5 to TRBJ2-7; 8 nucleotides line up with TRBD2. From germline, CDR1 is MNHEY and CDR2 SVGAGI. CDR3 length equals 15 residues. Losses at the gene ends were 1 base for V and 3 bases for J; bases not matched to a gene: 5.

This rearrangement joins TRBV6-6 to TRBJ2-7; no reliable D call. Germline V CDR1 and CDR2: MNHNY, SVGAGI (reference sequence). V was trimmed by 6 bases and J by 4 bases, leaving 7 bases between them. The length of the CDR3 is 11 residues. In nucleotides, the CDR3 is TGTGCCAGCAGCGTGGGTTACGAGCAGTACTTC. Protein product: CASSVGYEQYF.

This chain connects TRBV15 to TRBJ2-5; D is possibly TRBD2 (6 bases). Germline V gene lookup returns CDR1 LNHNV and CDR2 YYDKDF (reference sequence). V gave up 0 bases and J gave up 4 bases, with 15 bases separating them. The CDR3 is 16 residues long. The CDR3 DNA follows: TGTGCCACCAGCAGAGATCTCGGGACTGAGTCAGAGACCCAGTACTTC. Its translation is CATSRDLGTESETQYF.

V usage is TRBV5-4 and J usage is TRBJ2-7; D might be TRBD1 or TRBD2, each matching 5 bases. Germline V gene sequence: CDR1 SGHNT, CDR2 YYREEE (reference sequence). Between the trimmed V and J ends, which lost 1 base and 2 bases, there was a span of 13 bases. The CDR3 sequence is 15 residues long. The CDR3 DNA reads as TGTGCCAGCAGCTTGATAGGGCAGGGAGCCTACGAGCAGTACTTC. It is translated as CASSLIGQGAYEQYF.

The genes are TRBV5-1 and TRBJ2-1; TRBD1 is a possible D gene (6 bases). The germline V gene has CDR1 SGHRS and CDR2 YFSETQ. CDR3 length: 13 residues. Trimming took 2 bases from V and 10 from J, leaving 13 bases between them. Written as DNA, the CDR3 is TGCGCCAGCAGCTTACAAACCGGGACAGAGCAGTTCTTC. Residues: CASSLQTGTEQFF.

The chain carries TRBV30 and TRBJ2-7; D may be TRBD2 (5 bases). V was trimmed by 2 bases and J by 6 bases, leaving 14 bases between them. The CDR3 has 13 residues. CDR1 and CDR2 from the germline V gene are GTSNPN and SVGIG (reference sequence). CDR3 sequence reads: CAWSLQPSPEQYF. DNA for the CDR3: TGTGCCTGGAGTCTTCAGCCTAGCCCCGAGCAGTACTTC.

The chain uses TRBV11-2 and TRBJ1-3; D unresolved. Per the germline V gene, CDR1 is SGHAT and CDR2 is FQNNGV. This CDR3 region has 13 residues. V gave up 5 bases and J gave up 4 bases, with 9 bases separating them. CDR3 sequence: CASSPVFGNTIYF. CDR3 nucleotides: TGTGCCAGCAGCCCGGTGTTCGGAAACACCATATATTTT.

The CDR3 nucleotides are TGTGCCGCTTCGTTTACTAGCGGGGGCCCAGATACGCAGTATTTT. Residues: CAASFTSGGPDTQYF. V is TRBV30 and J is TRBJ2-3; 11 nucleotides agree with TRBD2. V lost 8 bases to trimming and J lost 4 bases; unmatched junction nucleotides: 11. The CDR3 runs to 15 residues. The germline V gene has CDR1 GTSNPN and CDR2 SVGIG (reference sequence). The whole variable domain, remainder taken from reference TRBV30 and TRBJ2-3, is SQTIHQWPATLVQPVGSPLSLECTVEGTSNPNLYWYRQAAGRGLQLLFYSVGIGQISSEVPQNLSASRPQDRQFILSSKKLLLSDSGFYLCAASFTSGGPDTQYFGPGTRLTVL.

The rearrangement links TRBV19 to TRBJ2-5; D is perhaps TRBD1 (7 bases). V was pared by 7 bases and J by 5 bases, with 20 bases between. Germline V gives CDR1 LNHDA, CDR2 SQIVND (reference sequence). The length of the CDR3 is 15 residues. The CDR3 nucleotides are TGTGCCAGTACCCACACCAAAGCAGGGGGGGAGACCCAGTACTTC. This sequence encodes CASTHTKAGGETQYF. The full variable domain, completed using reference TRBV19 and TRBJ2-5, is DGGITQSPKYLFRKEGQNVTLSCEQNLNHDAMYWYRQDPGQGLRLIYYSQIVNDFQKGDIAEGYSVSREKKESFPLTVTSAQKNPTAFYLCASTHTKAGGETQYFGPGTRLLVL.